This is a list of T cell receptor beta chains from one sample in a study of PD-L1 blockade in urothelial cancer. Sequenced by immunoSEQ multiplex PCR; TCRdb stores in-frame clones only, minus some. The data hold approximately 40,000 clones, with about 86% observed a single time. This specimen was PBMCs, taken around atezolizumab (anti-PD-L1) treatment. The receptors come from a man aged 55 to 70 with urothelial cancer. Each CDR3 is given with its conserved first and last residue. D genes are given only for firm matches. Clone size is stated in some rows and not others, as once, few, many or a class when expanded.

D	J	size	V	CDR3	DNA
-	TRBJ1-6	-	TRBV6-6	CASADNYNSPLHF	TGTGCCAGCGCGGACAACTATAATTCACCCCTCCACTTT
TRBD2	TRBJ2-3	-	TRBV4-2	CASAAAPSAGGGADTQYF	TGTGCCAGCGCAGCGGCCCCTAGTGCGGGAGGAGGGGCAGATACGCAGTATTTT
-	TRBJ2-1	-	TRBV2	CAGSGDGNEQFF	TGTGCCGGGTCGGGGGACGGGAATGAGCAGTTCTTC
-	TRBJ2-2	-	TRBV30	CAWTGSSTGELFF	TGTGCCTGGACAGGTTCCAGCACCGGGGAGCTGTTTTTT
TRBD2	TRBJ2-2	-	TRBV29-1	CSARLAGGAGELFF	TGCAGCGCGCGACTAGCGGGGGGGGCCGGGGAGCTGTTTTTT
-	TRBJ2-7	-	TRBV5-1	CASSLAAPGSYEQYF	TGCGCCAGCAGCTTGGCGGCCCCGGGGTCCTACGAGCAGTACTTC
-	TRBJ2-3	-	TRBV19	CASSIGQTSTDTQYF	TGTGCCAGTAGTATAGGACAGACTTCCACAGATACGCAGTATTTT
-	TRBJ2-7	few	TRBV5-6	CASSLFGGGETYEQYF	TGTGCCAGCAGCTTGTTTGGGGGGGGCGAGACCTACGAGCAGTACTTC
-	TRBJ1-2	-	TRBV19	CASSYDAGGQYGYTF	TGTGCCAGTAGTTATGACGCGGGGGGACAATATGGCTACACCTTC
TRBD2	TRBJ2-5	once	TRBV5-4	CASSSPGLAQETQYF	TGTGCCAGCAGCTCACCGGGACTAGCGCAAGAGACCCAGTACTTC
TRBD2	TRBJ2-7	-	TRBV7-9	CASSPGLGGSVYEQYF	TGTGCCAGCAGCCCAGGCCTCGGCGGGAGTGTCTACGAGCAGTACTTC
TRBD1	TRBJ1-2	-	TRBV25-1	CASSEYPGQGTTGYGYTF	TGTGCCAGCAGTGAATATCCCGGACAGGGGACAACCGGCTATGGCTACACCTTC
TRBD1	TRBJ2-7	-	TRBV9	CASSPRTGLNYEQYF	TGTGCCAGCAGCCCCCGGACAGGGTTAAACTACGAGCAGTACTTC
TRBD1	TRBJ2-5	once	TRBV6-1	CASSAAGTGYTTQYF	TGTGCCAGCAGCGCGGCCGGGACAGGGTATACGACCCAGTACTTC
-	TRBJ2-7	-	TRBV18	CASSPGRGYEQYF	TGTGCCAGCTCACCCGGTCGGGGTTACGAGCAGTACTTC
TRBD1	TRBJ1-4	few	TRBV27	CASSLLGDRGGEKLFF	TGTGCCAGCAGTTTATTAGGGGACAGGGGAGGGGAAAAACTGTTTTTT
TRBD2	TRBJ2-1	-	TRBV9	CASSVDPAGGAHNEQFF	TGTGCCAGCAGCGTAGACCCTGCCGGGGGGGCCCACAATGAGCAGTTCTTC
-	TRBJ2-5	-	TRBV28	CASSQWGSGEETQYF	TGTGCCAGCAGCCAATGGGGATCCGGGGAAGAGACCCAGTACTTC
-	TRBJ2-7	-	TRBV4-1	CASSQGAGSYEQYF	TGCGCCAGCAGCCAAGGGGCGGGATCCTACGAGCAGTACTTC
-	TRBJ1-2	-	TRBV10-3	CAISESREYGYTF	TGTGCCATCAGTGAGTCGAGGGAATATGGCTACACCTTC
-	TRBJ1-4	-	TRBV19	CASSGAGRTEKLFF	TGTGCCAGTAGTGGGGCGGGACGGACCGAAAAACTGTTTTTT
-	TRBJ1-5	-	TRBV7-2	CASSPEAAWPQHF	TGTGCCAGCAGCCCCGAGGCTGCTTGGCCCCAGCATTTT
-	TRBJ2-2	-	TRBV10-3	CAISRKDRDNTGELFF	TGTGCCATCAGTCGAAAGGACAGAGATAACACCGGGGAGCTGTTTTTT
TRBD1	TRBJ1-6	-	TRBV6-1	CASSGIQGGNSPLHF	TGTGCCAGCAGTGGGATACAGGGGGGGAATTCACCCCTCCACTTT
TRBD2	TRBJ2-2	-	TRBV29-1	CSVREGRDTGELFF	TGCAGCGTCCGGGAGGGCAGAGACACCGGGGAGCTGTTTTTT
-	TRBJ1-5	-	TRBV14	CASSQGGSNQPQHF	TGTGCCAGCAGCCAAGGCGGTAGCAATCAGCCCCAGCATTTT
TRBD1	TRBJ1-2	-	TRBV9	CASSKRFQTGVDLNYGYTF	TGTGCCAGCAGCAAGAGGTTCCAGACAGGGGTCGACCTTAACTATGGCTACACCTTC
-	TRBJ1-6	-	TRBV5-1	CASTETLYNSPLHF	TGCGCCAGCACCGAGACATTGTATAATTCACCCCTCCACTTT
-	TRBJ1-6	-	TRBV5-4	CASNFGTLGDSPLHF	TGTGCCAGCAACTTCGGGACACTAGGGGATTCACCCCTCCACTTT
TRBD1	TRBJ2-7	-	TRBV7-2	CASSNTGTGNSYEQYF	TGTGCCAGCAGCAACACCGGGACAGGGAACTCCTACGAGCAGTACTTC
TRBD1	TRBJ1-1	-	TRBV10-3	CAISGGQGVNTEAFF	TGTGCCATCAGTGGGGGGCAGGGGGTGAACACTGAAGCTTTCTTT
-	TRBJ1-2	few	TRBV5-4	CASSPDRYGYTF	TGTGCCAGCAGCCCAGACAGATATGGCTACACCTTC
-	TRBJ2-2	-	TRBV5-1	CASSTGGANGELFF	TGCGCCAGCAGCACGGGGGGCGCTAACGGGGAGCTGTTTTTT
TRBD1	TRBJ1-1	-	TRBV7-3	CASSQPGTVNTEAFF	TGTGCCAGCAGCCAACCCGGGACAGTAAACACTGAAGCTTTCTTT
TRBD1	TRBJ1-2	-	TRBV5-1	CASSRTGEGYGYTF	TGCGCCAGCAGTCGGACAGGGGAGGGCTATGGCTACACCTTC